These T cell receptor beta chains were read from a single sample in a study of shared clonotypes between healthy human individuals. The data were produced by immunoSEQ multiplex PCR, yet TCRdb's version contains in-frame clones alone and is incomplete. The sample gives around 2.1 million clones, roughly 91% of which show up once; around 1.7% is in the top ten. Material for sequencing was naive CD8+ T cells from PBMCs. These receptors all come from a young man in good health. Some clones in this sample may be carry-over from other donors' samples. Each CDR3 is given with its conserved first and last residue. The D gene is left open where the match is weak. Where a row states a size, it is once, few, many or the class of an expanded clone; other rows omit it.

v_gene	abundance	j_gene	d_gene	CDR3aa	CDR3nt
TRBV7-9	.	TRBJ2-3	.	CASSWAFATVYTQYF	TGTGCCAGCAGCTGGGCCTTCGCCACCGTATATACGCAGTATTTT
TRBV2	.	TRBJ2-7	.	CASSYPTDSYEQYF	TGTGCCAGCAGTTACCCGACGGATTCCTACGAGCAGTACTTC
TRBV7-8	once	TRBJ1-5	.	CASSLDNSNQPQHF	TGTGCCAGCAGCTTAGATAATAGCAATCAGCCCCAGCATTTT
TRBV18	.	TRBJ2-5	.	CASSPVRTVQETQYF	TGTGCCAGCTCACCAGTAAGGACGGTCCAAGAGACCCAGTACTTC
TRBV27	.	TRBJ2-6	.	CASSATGANVLTF	TGTGCCAGCAGTGCAACAGGGGCCAACGTCCTGACTTTC
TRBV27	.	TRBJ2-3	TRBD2	CASRLLAGPLPDTQYF	TGTGCCAGCAGACTCCTAGCGGGGCCCCTCCCAGATACGCAGTATTTT
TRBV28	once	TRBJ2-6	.	CASSLLQVSGANVLTF	TGTGCCAGCAGTTTGTTGCAGGTGTCTGGGGCCAACGTCCTGACTTTC
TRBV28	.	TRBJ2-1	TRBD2	CASSPWTSPSQDEQFF	TGTGCCAGCAGTCCTTGGACTAGCCCGAGTCAAGATGAGCAGTTCTTC
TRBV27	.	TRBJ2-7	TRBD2	CASSSRGSGAFEQYF	TGTGCCAGCAGTTCAAGGGGCAGCGGGGCCTTCGAGCAGTACTTC
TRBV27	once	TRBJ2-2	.	CASSPEQGNTGELFF	TGTGCCAGCAGTCCCGAACAGGGGAACACCGGGGAGCTGTTTTTT
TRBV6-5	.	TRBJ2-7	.	CASSPRRVSYEQYF	TGTGCCAGCAGTCCCCGCAGGGTATCCTACGAGCAGTACTTC
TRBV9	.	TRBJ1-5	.	CASSVGGNNQPQHF	TGTGCCAGCAGCGTCGGAGGCAACAATCAGCCCCAGCATTTT
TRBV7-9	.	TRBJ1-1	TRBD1	CASSVPGQGHDTEAFF	TGTGCCAGCAGCGTTCCGGGACAGGGGCACGACACTGAAGCTTTCTTT
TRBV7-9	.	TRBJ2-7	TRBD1	CASSRRQGAHYEQYF	TGTGCCAGCAGCCGGCGCCAGGGGGCCCACTACGAGCAGTACTTC
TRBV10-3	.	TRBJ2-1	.	CAIKPSLDRDNEQFF	TGTGCCATCAAGCCTTCTCTAGACCGGGACAATGAGCAGTTCTTC
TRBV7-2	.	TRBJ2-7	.	CASSSSRGEQYF	TGTGCCAGCAGCTCCAGTCGGGGCGAGCAGTACTTC
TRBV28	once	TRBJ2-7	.	CASSLPDYEQYF	TGTGCCAGCAGTTTACCAGACTACGAGCAGTACTTC
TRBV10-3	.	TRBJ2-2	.	CAISEGTGELFF	TGTGCCATCAGTGAAGGTACCGGGGAGCTGTTTTTT
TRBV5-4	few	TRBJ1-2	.	CATNLLSGGYTF	TGTGCCACCAATCTATTAAGTGGAGGCTACACCTTC
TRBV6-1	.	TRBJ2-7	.	CASKKGTYEQYF	TGTGCCAGCAAAAAGGGTACCTACGAGCAGTACTTC
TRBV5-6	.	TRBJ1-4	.	CASSLGRQATNEKLFF	TGTGCCAGCAGCTTGGGGCGACAAGCAACTAATGAAAAACTGTTTTTT
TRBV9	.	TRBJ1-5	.	CASSVGGSLNQPQHF	TGTGCCAGCAGCGTAGGAGGGAGCCTCAATCAGCCCCAGCATTTT
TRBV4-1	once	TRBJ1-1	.	CASSQGGKNTEAFF	TGCGCCAGCAGCCAAGGAGGGAAGAACACTGAAGCTTTCTTT
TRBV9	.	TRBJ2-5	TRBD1	CASSAEDRRETQYF	TGTGCCAGCAGCGCCGAGGACAGGCGGGAGACCCAGTACTTC
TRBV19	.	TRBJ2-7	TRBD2	CASSIVAGVAPYEQYF	TGTGCCAGTAGTATAGTCGCGGGGGTCGCACCCTACGAGCAGTACTTC
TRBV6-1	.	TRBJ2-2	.	CASSAGTRITGELFF	TGTGCCAGCAGTGCCGGGACACGGATCACCGGGGAGCTGTTTTTT
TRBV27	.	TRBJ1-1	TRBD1	CASFARDRGMNTEAFF	TGTGCCAGCTTCGCGAGGGACAGGGGAATGAACACTGAAGCTTTCTTT
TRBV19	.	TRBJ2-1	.	CASTPGGTHYNEQFF	TGTGCCAGTACCCCAGGGGGGACTCATTACAATGAGCAGTTCTTC
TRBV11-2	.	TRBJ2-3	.	CASSQGGDTQYF	TGTGCCAGCAGCCAGGGGGGGGATACGCAGTATTTT
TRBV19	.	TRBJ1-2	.	CASSINQGYGYTF	TGTGCCAGTAGTATTAACCAGGGCTATGGCTACACCTTC
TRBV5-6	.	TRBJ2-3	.	CASSLSRYRTQYF	TGTGCCAGCAGCTTGTCGAGGTATCGTACGCAGTATTTT
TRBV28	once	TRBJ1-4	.	CASSLASRVINEKLFF	TGTGCCAGCAGTTTAGCGAGCAGGGTGATTAATGAAAAACTGTTTTTT
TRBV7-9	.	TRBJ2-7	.	CASSSEPGALYEQYF	TGTGCCAGCAGCTCGGAGCCAGGGGCTCTCTACGAGCAGTACTTC
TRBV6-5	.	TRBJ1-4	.	CASSFGGAYEQKLFF	TGTGCCAGCAGTTTTGGGGGAGCTTACGAACAAAAACTGTTTTTT
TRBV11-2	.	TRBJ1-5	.	CASSATGVNQPQHF	TGTGCCAGCAGCGCAACGGGGGTAAATCAGCCCCAGCATTTT
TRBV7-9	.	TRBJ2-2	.	CASSLTPLRENTGELFF	TGTGCCAGCAGCTTAACCCCACTTAGGGAGAACACCGGGGAGCTGTTTTTT
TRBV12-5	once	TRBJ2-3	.	CASGLVMQNPPGGTDTQYF	TGTGCTAGTGGTTTGGTCATGCAGAACCCCCCCGGAGGGACAGATACGCAGTATTTT
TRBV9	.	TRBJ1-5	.	CASSLGTVGVGDQPQHF	TGTGCCAGCAGTCTGGGAACTGTTGGCGTGGGCGATCAGCCCCAGCATTTT